This paragraph reports one TCR beta chain. This specimen comes from a study of blood T cell repertoires in COVID-19. As for the study in general: The United States, Italy and Spain supplied acute and convalescent COVID-19 samples. In each case, the material was cDNA or gDNA derived from T cells, B-cell-depleted T cells, or PBMCs.

Study processing details: Reference gene primer amplification gave estimated nucleated cell counts. Sequenced by immunoSEQ multiplex PCR; TCRdb stores in-frame clones only, minus some. The DNA was the basis for D and trimming; V, J and clone size are from that table. This repertoire shows approximately 150,000 clones, roughly 89% found once; its top ten account for more than 5%. Sequencing was performed on peripheral blood. This clonotype was sampled from a human donor in a cohort sampled during active COVID-19.

The DNA for the CDR3 is TGCGCCAGCAGCGTCAACCAGGGGATCAGGGCCGGGGCCAACGTCCTGACTTTC. The encoded protein is CASSVNQGIRAGANVLTF. The genes are TRBV5-1 and TRBJ2-6, with a tentative D call TRBD1 (6 bases). Germline CDR1 is SGHRS and CDR2 is YFSETQ. Deletions cut 4 bases from V and 4 bases from J, with 21 bases between. This CDR3 contains 18 residues.